This T cell receptor (beta chain) was documented in a study of T cell changes during pregnancy in multiple sclerosis. The CDR3 loop spans 14 amino acids. The V end was cut by 2 bases, the J end by 6 bases, with 12 bases between. Germline loops: CDR1 SGHDT, CDR2 YYEEEE. Generated by immunoSEQ multiplex PCR, the TCRdb table keeps only in-frame clones and is missing some. This sample carries about 92,000 clones, roughly 90% of them seen once, and the ten largest clones take less than 2%. This specimen consisted of peripheral blood, obtained in the first trimester of pregnancy. This clonotype was obtained from a female donor with multiple sclerosis, enrolled in a pregnancy study. This sequence joins TRBV5-6 and TRBJ1-3; D not resolved. The CDR3 here is CASSLEPTENTIYF. The CDR3 DNA sequence: TGTGCCAGCAGCTTAGAACCTACAGAAAACACCATATATTTT.